This TCR beta chain was sequenced in a study of T cell changes during pregnancy in multiple sclerosis. The V segment lost 4 bases and the J segment 5 bases; nucleotides outside the gene matches: 12. The length of the CDR3 is 16 residues. The germline CDR1 and CDR2 sequences are SGHAT and FQNNGV. Only one count was recorded for this clone. TCRdb keeps only in-frame clones here, not all; method: immunoSEQ multiplex PCR. The table records 30,000 to 50,000 clones, 92% of them present only once. The chain is built from TRBV11-2 and TRBJ1-2, with TRBD1 matching over 8 bases. This material consisted of CD4+ T cells from peripheral blood mononuclear cells, taken in the third trimester of pregnancy. This receptor was identified in a female donor with multiple sclerosis, enrolled in a pregnancy study. This CDR3 reads CASSSGTGGAGYGYTF. CDR3 DNA sequence: TGTGCCAGCAGCTCAGGGACAGGTGGGGCCGGTTATGGCTACACCTTC.